This section outlines one T cell receptor (beta chain) sequence together with its context. The data are from a study of blood T cell repertoires in COVID-19. Only in-frame clones appear in the TCRdb table, and some are missing; sequencing was by immunoSEQ multiplex PCR. In the table there are 140,000 or so clones, roughly 80% of which are singletons. Germline assignment: CDR1 LGHDT and CDR2 YNNKEL (reference sequence). Trimming shortened V by 4 bases and J by 7 bases, and 10 bases separated the two germline ends. This CDR3 region has 13 residues. The chain employs TRBV3-1 (or the pseudogene TRBV3-2) and TRBJ1-4; D is possibly TRBD1 (6 bases). The receptor comes from a woman of 80 years or more with acute or convalescent COVID-19. Sequenced material: peripheral blood. CDR3 amino acids: CASSPRTAEKLFF. For the CDR3, the DNA is TGTGCCAGCAGCCCCAGGACAGCTGAAAAACTGTTTTTT.